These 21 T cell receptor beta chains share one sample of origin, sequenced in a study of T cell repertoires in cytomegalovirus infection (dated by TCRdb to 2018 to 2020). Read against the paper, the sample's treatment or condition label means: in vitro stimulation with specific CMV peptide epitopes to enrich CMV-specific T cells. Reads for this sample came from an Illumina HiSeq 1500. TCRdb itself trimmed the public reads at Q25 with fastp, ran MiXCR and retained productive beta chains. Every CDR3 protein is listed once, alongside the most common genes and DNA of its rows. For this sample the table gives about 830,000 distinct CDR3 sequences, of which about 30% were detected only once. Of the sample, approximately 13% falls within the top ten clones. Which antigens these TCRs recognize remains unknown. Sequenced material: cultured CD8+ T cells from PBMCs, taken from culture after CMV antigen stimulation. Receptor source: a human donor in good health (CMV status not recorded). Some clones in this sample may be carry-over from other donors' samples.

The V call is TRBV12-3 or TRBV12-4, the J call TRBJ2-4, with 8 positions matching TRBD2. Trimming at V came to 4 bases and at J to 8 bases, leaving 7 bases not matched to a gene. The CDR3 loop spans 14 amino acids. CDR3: CASSSGGIWDIQYF. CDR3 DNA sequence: TGTGCCAGCAGTTCGGGGGGGATTTGGGACATTCAGTACTTC.

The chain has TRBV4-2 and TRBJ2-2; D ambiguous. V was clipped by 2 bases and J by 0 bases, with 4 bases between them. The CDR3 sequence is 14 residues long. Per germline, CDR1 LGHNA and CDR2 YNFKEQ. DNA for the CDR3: TGTGCCAGCAGCCAAAAAGCGAACACCGGGGAGCTGTTTTTT. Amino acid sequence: CASSQKANTGELFF.

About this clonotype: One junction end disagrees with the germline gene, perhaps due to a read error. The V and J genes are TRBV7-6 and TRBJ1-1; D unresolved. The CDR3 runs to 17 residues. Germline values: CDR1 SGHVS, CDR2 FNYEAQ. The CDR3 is CASSLHPGRVKNTEAFF. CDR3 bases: TGTGCTAGCAGCCTCCATCCCGGGAGGGTCAAGAACACTGAAGCTTTCTTT.

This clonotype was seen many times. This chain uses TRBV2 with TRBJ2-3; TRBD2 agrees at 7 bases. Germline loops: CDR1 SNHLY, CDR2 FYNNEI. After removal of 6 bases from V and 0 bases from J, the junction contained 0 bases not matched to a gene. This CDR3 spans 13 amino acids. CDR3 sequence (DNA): TGTGCCAGCAGCGGGGGGAGCACAGATACGCAGTATTTT. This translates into CASSGGSTDTQYF.

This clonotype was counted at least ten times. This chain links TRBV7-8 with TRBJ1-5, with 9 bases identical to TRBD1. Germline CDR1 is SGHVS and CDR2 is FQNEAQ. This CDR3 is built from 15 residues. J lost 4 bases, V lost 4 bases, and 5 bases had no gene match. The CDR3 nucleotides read TGTGCCAGCAGCTCCCGGGACAGGGAGAATCAGCCCCAGCATTTT. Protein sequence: CASSSRDRENQPQHF.

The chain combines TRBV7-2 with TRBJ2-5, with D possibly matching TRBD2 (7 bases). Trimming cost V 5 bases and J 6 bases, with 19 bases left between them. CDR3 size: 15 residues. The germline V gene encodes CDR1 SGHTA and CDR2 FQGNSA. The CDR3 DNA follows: TGTGCCAGCAGCCGGACAGCGGGGCTCAGGAAGACCCAGTACTTC. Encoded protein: CASSRTAGLRKTQYF. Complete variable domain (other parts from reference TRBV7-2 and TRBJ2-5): GAGVSQSPSNKVTEKGKDVELRCDPISGHTALYWYRQSLGQGLEFLIYFQGNSAPDKSGLPSDRFSAERTGGSVSTLTIQRTQQEDSAVYLCASSRTAGLRKTQYFGPGTRLLVL.

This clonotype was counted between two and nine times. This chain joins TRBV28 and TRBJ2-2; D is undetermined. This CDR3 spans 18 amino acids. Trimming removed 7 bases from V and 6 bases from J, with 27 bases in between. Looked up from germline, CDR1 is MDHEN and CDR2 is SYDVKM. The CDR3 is CASITYDRAFDRAGELFF. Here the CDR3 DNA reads TGTGCCAGCATCACCTACGATAGGGCATTCGACCGGGCCGGGGAGCTGTTTTTT.

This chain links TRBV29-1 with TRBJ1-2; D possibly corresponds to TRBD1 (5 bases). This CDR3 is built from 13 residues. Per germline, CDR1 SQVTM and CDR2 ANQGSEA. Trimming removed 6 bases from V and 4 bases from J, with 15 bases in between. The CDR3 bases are TGCAGCGTAGGCGGGGCTGGTGCCTATGGCTACACCTTC. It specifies CSVGGAGAYGYTF.

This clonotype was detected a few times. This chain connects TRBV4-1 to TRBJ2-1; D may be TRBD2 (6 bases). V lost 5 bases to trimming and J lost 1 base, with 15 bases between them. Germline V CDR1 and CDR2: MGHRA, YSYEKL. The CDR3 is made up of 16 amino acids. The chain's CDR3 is CASSANPRDSYNEQFF. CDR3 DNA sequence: TGCGCCAGCAGCGCGAACCCGCGGGATTCCTACAATGAGCAGTTCTTC.

The CDR3 nucleotides read TGTGCCAGTAGTATATCGTCCGGGGGATCGTACAATGAGCAGTTCTTC. Translating it yields CASSISSGGSYNEQFF. This rearrangement joins TRBV19 to TRBJ2-1; D might be TRBD2 (6 bases). In germline, CDR1 is LNHDA, CDR2 SQIVND (reference sequence). This CDR3 comprises 16 residues. V was clipped by 2 bases and J by 4 bases, with 15 bases between them. Using reference TRBV19 and TRBJ2-1 for the parts outside the CDR3, the full variable domain is DGGITQSPKYLFRKEGQNVTLSCEQNLNHDAMYWYRQDPGQGLRLIYYSQIVNDFQKGDIAEGYSVSREKKESFPLTVTSAQKNPTAFYLCASSISSGGSYNEQFFGPGTRLTVL.

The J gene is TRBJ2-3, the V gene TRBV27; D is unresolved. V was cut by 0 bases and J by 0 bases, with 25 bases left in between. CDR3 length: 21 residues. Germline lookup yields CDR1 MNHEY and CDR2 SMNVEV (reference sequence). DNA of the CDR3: TGTGCCAGCAGTTTATCAAAAGGCTTCCATGATCCGCTAACTAGCACAGATACGCAGTATTTT. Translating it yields CASSLSKGFHDPLTSTDTQYF.

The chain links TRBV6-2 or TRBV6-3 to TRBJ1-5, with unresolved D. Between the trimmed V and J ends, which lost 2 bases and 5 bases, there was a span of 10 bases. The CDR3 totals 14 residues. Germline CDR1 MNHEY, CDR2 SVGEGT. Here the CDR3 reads CASSYAQTYQPQHF. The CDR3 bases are TGTGCCAGCAGTTACGCTCAAACCTATCAGCCCCAGCATTTT.

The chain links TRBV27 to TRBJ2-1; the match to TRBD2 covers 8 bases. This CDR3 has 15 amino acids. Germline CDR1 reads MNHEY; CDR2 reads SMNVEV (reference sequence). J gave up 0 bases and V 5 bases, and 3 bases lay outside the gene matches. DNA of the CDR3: TGTGCCAGCAGTAAGGGGACTAGCTCCTACAATGAGCAGTTCTTC. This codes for CASSKGTSSYNEQFF.

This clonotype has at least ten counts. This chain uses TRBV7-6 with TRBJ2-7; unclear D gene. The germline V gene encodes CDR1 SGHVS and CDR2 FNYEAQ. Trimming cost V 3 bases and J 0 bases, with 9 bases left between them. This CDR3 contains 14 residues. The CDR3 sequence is CASSLDDSSYEQYF. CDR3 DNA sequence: TGTGCCAGCAGCTTGGATGATAGCTCCTACGAGCAGTACTTC.

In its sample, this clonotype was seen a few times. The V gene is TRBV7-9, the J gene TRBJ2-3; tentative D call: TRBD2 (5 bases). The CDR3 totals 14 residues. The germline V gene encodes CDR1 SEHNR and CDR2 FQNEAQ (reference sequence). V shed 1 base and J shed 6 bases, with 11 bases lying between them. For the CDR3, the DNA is TGTGCCAGCAGCTTAGTGTCTAGCAGGGATACGCAGTATTTT. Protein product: CASSLVSSRDTQYF.

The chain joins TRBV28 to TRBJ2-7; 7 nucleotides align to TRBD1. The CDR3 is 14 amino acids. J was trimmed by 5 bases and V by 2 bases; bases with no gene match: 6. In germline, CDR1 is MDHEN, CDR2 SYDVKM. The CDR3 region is CASSLNRGRNEQYV. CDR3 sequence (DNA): TGTGCCAGCAGTTTAAACAGGGGTAGGAACGAGCAGTACGTC.

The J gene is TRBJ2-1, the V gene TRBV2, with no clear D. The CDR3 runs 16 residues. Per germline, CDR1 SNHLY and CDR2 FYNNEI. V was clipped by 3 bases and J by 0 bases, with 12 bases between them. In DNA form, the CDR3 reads TGTGCCAGCAGTGACGGGTGGAAGAGCTCCTACAATGAGCAGTTCTTC. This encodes CASSDGWKSSYNEQFF.

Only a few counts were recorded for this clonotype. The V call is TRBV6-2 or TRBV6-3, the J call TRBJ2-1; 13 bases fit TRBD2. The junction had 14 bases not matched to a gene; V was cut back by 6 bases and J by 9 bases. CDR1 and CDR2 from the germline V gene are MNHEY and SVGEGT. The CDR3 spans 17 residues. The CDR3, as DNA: TGTGCCAGCAGCTCCGGACTAGCGGGAGAAGGAAGGGGTGAGCAGTTCTTC. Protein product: CASSSGLAGEGRGEQFF.

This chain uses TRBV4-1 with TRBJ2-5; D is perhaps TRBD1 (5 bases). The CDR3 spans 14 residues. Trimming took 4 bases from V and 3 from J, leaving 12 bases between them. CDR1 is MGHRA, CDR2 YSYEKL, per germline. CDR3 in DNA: TGCGCCAGCAGCCCCGTTCTAGGGGAAGAGACCCAGTACTTC. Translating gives CASSPVLGEETQYF.

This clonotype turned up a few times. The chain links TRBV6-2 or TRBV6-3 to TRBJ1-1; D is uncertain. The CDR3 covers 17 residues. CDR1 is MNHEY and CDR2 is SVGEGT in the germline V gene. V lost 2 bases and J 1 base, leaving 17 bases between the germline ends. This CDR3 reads CASSYNRNSRSNTEAFF. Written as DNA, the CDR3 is TGTGCCAGCAGTTACAATCGGAACTCACGATCGAACACTGAAGCTTTCTTT.

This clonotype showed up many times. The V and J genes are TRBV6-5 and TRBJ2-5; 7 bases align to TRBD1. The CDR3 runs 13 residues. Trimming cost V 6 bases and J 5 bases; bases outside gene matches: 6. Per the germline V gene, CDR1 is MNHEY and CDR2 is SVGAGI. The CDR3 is CASRAGGLETQYF. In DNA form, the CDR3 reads TGTGCCAGCAGGGCAGGGGGTTTGGAGACCCAGTACTTC.